The following is a T cell receptor (beta chain) sequence with its context. The CDR3 extends over 13 amino acids. Germline V gene lookup returns CDR1 SNHLY and CDR2 FYNNEI. Deletions cut 5 bases from V and 5 bases from J, with 9 bases between. Measured with immunoSEQ multiplex PCR; TCRdb has only the in-frame clones, and not every one. The sample yields 20,000 to 25,000 clones, approximately 90% seen once. This sample stems from a study of T cells in tuberculosis. Study-wide background: In South Africa, adults with active tuberculosis were compared with IGRA-negative and latently infected IGRA-positive adolescents.

V is TRBV2 and J is TRBJ2-2; maybe TRBD1 (5 bases). Input material: PBMCs. This TCR derives from a donor between 10 and 35 years old with latent tuberculosis or without tuberculosis infection. The CDR3 sequence is CASSSGWTGELFF. CDR3 coding DNA: TGTGCCAGCAGTTCAGGGTGGACCGGGGAGCTGTTTTTT.